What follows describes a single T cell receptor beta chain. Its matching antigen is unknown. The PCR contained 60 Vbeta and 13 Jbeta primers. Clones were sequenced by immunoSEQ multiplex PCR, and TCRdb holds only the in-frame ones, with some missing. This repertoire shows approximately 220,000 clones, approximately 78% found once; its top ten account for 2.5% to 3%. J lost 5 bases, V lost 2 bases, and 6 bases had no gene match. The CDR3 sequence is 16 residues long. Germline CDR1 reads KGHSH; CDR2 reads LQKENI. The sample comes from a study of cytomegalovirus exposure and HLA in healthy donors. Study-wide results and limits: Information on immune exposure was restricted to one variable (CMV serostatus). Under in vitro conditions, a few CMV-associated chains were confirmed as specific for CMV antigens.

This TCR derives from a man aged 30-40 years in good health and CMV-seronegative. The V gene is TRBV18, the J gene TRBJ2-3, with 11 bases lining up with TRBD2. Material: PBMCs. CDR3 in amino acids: CASSPDGLAGGDTQYF. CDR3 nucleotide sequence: TGTGCCAGCTCACCAGACGGCCTAGCGGGGGGAGATACGCAGTATTTT.